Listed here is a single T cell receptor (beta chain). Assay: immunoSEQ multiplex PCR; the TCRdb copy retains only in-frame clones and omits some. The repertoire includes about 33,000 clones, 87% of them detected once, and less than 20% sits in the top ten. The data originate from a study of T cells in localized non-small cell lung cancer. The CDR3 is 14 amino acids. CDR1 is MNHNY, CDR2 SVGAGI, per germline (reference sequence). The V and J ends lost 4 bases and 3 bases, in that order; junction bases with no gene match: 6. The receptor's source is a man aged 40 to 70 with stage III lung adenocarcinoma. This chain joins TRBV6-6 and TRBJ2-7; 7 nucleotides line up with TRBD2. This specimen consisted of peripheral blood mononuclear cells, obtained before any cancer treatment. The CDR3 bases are TGTGCCAGCAGTTCGGGGGGTGATAACTACGAGCAGTACTTC. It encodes CASSSGGDNYEQYF.